This TCR beta chain stems from a study of T cells in placental villitis. General study results and limits: Compared with controls at 0.0055 to 0.0075, villitis of unknown etiology placentae showed median clonality approximately 0.052.

The germline V and J ends were trimmed by 1 base and 6 bases, with 13 bases remaining between them. This CDR3 spans 14 amino acids. Germline V gives CDR1 SGHDT, CDR2 YYEEEE. This was the immunoSEQ v4 assay. The method was immunoSEQ multiplex PCR; TCRdb's version includes in-frame clones alone and lacks a portion of them. The sample includes about 1,500 clones, around 83% seen only once; the top ten take approximately 7.8%. To note about this clone: Its target is unknown.

The sample was placental tissue containing maternal and fetal cells. The chain couples TRBV5-6 to TRBJ2-5; D not resolved. The TCR comes from a human patient with villitis of unknown etiology; the placental T cells may come from both mother and fetus. CDR3 sequence reads: CASSLTGVRKTQYF. The CDR3 DNA follows: TGTGCCAGCAGCTTGACGGGCGTGAGGAAGACCCAGTACTTC.